A selection of T cell receptor beta chains follows, all from one sample in a study of blood T cell repertoires in COVID-19. Produced via immunoSEQ multiplex PCR; TCRdb's table is partial and in-frame only. The table has approximately 280,000 clones, roughly 85% seen once; the top ten hold 2% to 3%. Sequenced: PBMCs or T cells enriched from blood (not recorded which). The receptor set was obtained from a woman aged 45 to 65 who had recovered from COVID-19. Both conserved end residues are part of each CDR3. The order of the fields is clone size, J gene, D gene, V gene, CDR3 protein, CDR3 DNA. The D gene is left open where the match is weak. Only some rows state a clone size, as once, few, many or a class for expanded clones.

>NA|TRBJ2-7|NA|TRBV7-2
CASSLDSGHSEQYF
TGTGCCAGCAGCTTAGATTCGGGACACAGTGAGCAGTACTTC
>once|TRBJ2-2|TRBD1|TRBV9
CASSVRTGETGELFF
TGTGCCAGCAGCGTAAGGACAGGGGAAACCGGGGAGCTGTTTTTT
>NA|TRBJ2-2|NA|TRBV29-1
CSVVARDGELFF
TGCAGCGTTGTAGCCCGGGACGGGGAGCTGTTTTTT
>few|TRBJ1-1|NA|TRBV28
CASSLVGGVVTEAFF
TGTGCCAGCAGTTTAGTAGGAGGGGTTGTAACTGAAGCTTTCTTT
>NA|TRBJ1-6|NA|TRBV20-1
CSAETASPLHF
TGCAGTGCAGAGACAGCTTCACCCCTCCACTTT
>NA|TRBJ2-7|TRBD1|TRBV7-2
CASSTRQGKNEQYF
TGTGCCAGCAGCACTAGACAGGGGAAGAACGAGCAGTACTTC
>NA|TRBJ1-1|NA|TRBV6-5
CASSLSGFTEAFF
TGTGCCAGCAGTTTAAGCGGGTTTACTGAAGCTTTCTTT
>NA|TRBJ2-7|TRBD1|TRBV9
CASSRDREYYEQYF
TGTGCCAGCAGCAGGGACAGGGAATACTACGAGCAGTACTTC
>few|TRBJ1-4|NA|TRBV5-1
CASAQGVSNEKLFF
TGCGCCAGCGCGCAGGGCGTATCTAATGAAAAACTGTTTTTT
>NA|TRBJ2-3|NA|TRBV28
CASSLFHTDTQYF
TGTGCCAGCAGTTTATTCCACACAGATACGCAGTATTTT
>few|TRBJ2-1|TRBD1|TRBV12-5
CASGSRDRGLVNEQFF
TGTGCTAGTGGTTCAAGGGACAGGGGCCTAGTGAATGAGCAGTTCTTC
>NA|TRBJ1-5|TRBD1|TRBV7-8
CASSLDRGINQPQHF
TGTGCCAGCAGCTTGGACAGGGGGATCAATCAGCCCCAGCATTTT
>NA|TRBJ1-5|NA|TRBV18
CASSPSRSNQPQHF
TGTGCTAGCTCACCTTCGAGGAGCAATCAGCCCCAGCATTTT
>NA|TRBJ1-2|NA|TRBV6-2/TRBV6-3
CASSYSAGDGYTF
TGTGCCAGCAGTTACTCGGCAGGGGATGGCTACACCTTC
>NA|TRBJ1-2|NA|TRBV7-9
CASSLAVQGEGYTF
TGTGCCAGCAGCTTAGCGGTGCAGGGCGAGGGCTACACCTTC
>few|TRBJ2-2|NA|TRBV12-3/TRBV12-4
CASRGRRELFF
TGTGCCAGCAGGGGGAGGAGGGAGCTGTTTTTT
>NA|TRBJ1-1|NA|TRBV18
CASSPRQAENTEAFF
TGTGCCAGCTCACCTCGGCAGGCCGAGAACACTGAAGCTTTCTTT
>NA|TRBJ2-2|TRBD1|TRBV30
CAWKRRDRGSGELFF
TGTGCCTGGAAGCGGAGGGACAGGGGTTCCGGGGAGCTGTTTTTT
>NA|TRBJ1-1|NA|TRBV11-2
CASSLRRVTAFF
TGTGCCAGCAGCTTAAGGCGGGTGACAGCTTTCTTT
>NA|TRBJ2-5|TRBD1|TRBV19
CASSNSGTEETQYF
TGTGCCAGTAGTAACTCCGGGACAGAAGAGACCCAGTACTTC
>many|TRBJ2-5|NA|TRBV5-5
CASSLERSGVGTQYF
TGTGCCAGCAGCTTGGAACGTTCCGGGGTAGGGACCCAGTACTTC
>NA|TRBJ2-7|NA|TRBV9
CASSGLRQGGMDEQYF
TGTGCCAGCAGCGGCCTCAGGCAGGGCGGCATGGACGAGCAGTACTTC
>NA|TRBJ1-6|NA|TRBV6-1
CASSEGTVNSPLHF
TGTGCCAGCAGTGAAGGGACAGTTAATTCACCCCTCCACTTT
>NA|TRBJ2-3|NA|TRBV9
CASSAVVLAGTDTQYF
TGTGCCAGCAGCGCAGTGGTACTAGCTGGCACAGATACGCAGTATTTT
>NA|TRBJ2-1|TRBD2|TRBV5-1
CASSVRTSAPSYNEQFF
TGCGCCAGCAGCGTGCGGACTAGCGCCCCCTCCTACAATGAGCAGTTCTTC
>NA|TRBJ2-5|TRBD2|TRBV19
CASSERQLLAGETQYF
TGTGCCAGTAGTGAACGACAGTTACTAGCGGGGGAGACCCAGTACTTC
>few|TRBJ1-1|NA|TRBV7-2
CASSPGQMMNTEAFF
TGTGCCAGCAGCCCTGGACAGATGATGAACACTGAAGCTTTCTTT
>NA|TRBJ1-1|NA|TRBV6-2/TRBV6-3
CASSAEVNTEAFF
TGTGCCAGCAGTGCCGAGGTGAACACTGAAGCTTTCTTT